The source of this T cell receptor beta chain is a study of cytomegalovirus exposure and HLA in healthy donors. Overall study context: Genotyping of 400 or so donors showed that 70% to 90% belonged to the Caucasian-associated ancestry cluster.

The CDR3 extends over 14 amino acids. The V end was cut by 2 bases, the J end by 7 bases, with 12 bases between. Germline assignment: CDR1 MDHEN and CDR2 SYDVKM. Study-wide points: Donors were assumed by presence/absence analyses to have roughly uniform sequencing depth.

60 Vbeta and 13 Jbeta primers were used in PCR. Clones were sequenced by immunoSEQ multiplex PCR, and TCRdb holds only the in-frame ones, with some missing. The data show about 130,000 clones, over 70% seen once. This clone was detected only a few times. Its target is not known. This TCR was recovered from a man aged 30 to 45 in good health and CMV-seronegative. The chain combines TRBV28 with TRBJ1-5, with D unclear. Sequenced sample: PBMCs. The CDR3 DNA is TGTGCCAGCAGTTTAGATGTACAGAGCCAGCCCCAGCATTTT. Translated, it gives CASSLDVQSQPQHF.